There are a few counts of the clone carrying this TCR beta chain. The antigen is undetermined. TCRbeta library preparation incorporated unique molecular identifiers. TCRdb redid the calling of the PCR reads with MiXCR, one entry per CDR3 protein. Of about 310,000 distinct CDR3 sequences listed, approximately 23% were seen once; the top ten hold approximately 11%. These data originate in a study of T-cell reconstitution after alpha-beta-depleted transplantation in children. Study observations and caveats: Surviving recipient T cells and thymic progenitors accounted for the high day-60 TCRbeta diversity observed in some patients.

Germline values: CDR1 SGHRS, CDR2 YFSETQ. The CDR3 spans 15 residues. The V end lost 0 bases, the J end lost 6 bases, and 13 bases lay between the germline ends. Material: PBMCs, mostly from graft donor cells, obtained 180 days after TCRalphabeta/CD19-depleted stem cell transplant. The receptor's source is a male patient between 10 and 17 years old who had a stem cell transplant for acute lymphoblastic leukemia, so the T cells may come from the graft donor. V usage is TRBV5-1 and J usage is TRBJ2-1; tentatively, D is TRBD2 (6 bases). The CDR3 loop is CASSLDAGYLNEQFF. The CDR3 DNA reads as TGCGCCAGCAGCTTGGACGCGGGATACCTCAATGAGCAGTTCTTC.